Shown below are 19 T cell receptor beta chains from a single sample sequenced in a study of OX40 agonist ivuxolimab in advanced cancers. Sequenced by immunoSEQ multiplex PCR; TCRdb stores in-frame clones only, minus some. The sample has tens of thousands of clones; 90% are singletons. The sequencing here drew on CD4+ or CD8+ T cells sorted from blood, taken in a trial of the OX40 agonist ivuxolimab. These receptors were obtained from an adult with an advanced solid tumor such as melanoma, head and neck, liver or kidney cancer.

This clone appeared a few times. The chain uses TRBV9 and TRBJ1-2; TRBD1 might be the D (5 bases). Germline CDR1 SGDLS, CDR2 YYNGEE. The CDR3 covers 10 residues. V was cut by 7 bases and J by 4 bases, with 5 bases left in between. Here the CDR3 DNA reads TGTGCCAGCGGGGGCTATGGCTACACCTTC. Protein: CASGGYGYTF.

V is TRBV30 and J is TRBJ2-2; D ambiguous. Germline-derived CDR1 and CDR2 are GTSNPN and SVGIG (reference sequence). V shed 3 bases and J shed 3 bases, with 5 bases lying between them. The CDR3 is made up of 12 amino acids. CDR3 residues: CAWSGDTGELFF. The CDR3, as DNA: TGTGCCTGGAGCGGTGACACCGGGGAGCTGTTTTTT.

The chain recombines TRBV11-2 with TRBJ2-5; 7 bases are shared with TRBD1. V gave up 1 base and J gave up 0 bases; unmatched junction bases: 5. Germline lookup yields CDR1 SGHAT and CDR2 FQNNGV. The CDR3 is 16 amino acids. The CDR3, as DNA: TGTGCCAGCAGCTTAGCCTACGGGACAGACCAAGAGACCCAGTACTTC. It is translated as CASSLAYGTDQETQYF.

The rearrangement joins TRBV4-1 to TRBJ2-7; maybe TRBD2 (7 bases). The CDR3 runs to 15 residues. Germline CDR1 MGHRA, CDR2 YSYEKL. V lost 1 base and J 2 bases, leaving 12 bases between the germline ends. The CDR3 DNA sequence: TGCGCCAGCAGCCAAGCTGGGGGGGCGGCCTACGAGCAGTACTTC. Amino acid sequence: CASSQAGGAAYEQYF.

The chain recombines TRBV5-8 with TRBJ2-2; 13 bases map to TRBD2. Germline CDR1 and CDR2: SGHTS and YDEGEE. The CDR3 extends over 19 amino acids. V lost 4 bases, J lost 3 bases, and 12 bases stayed unmatched. The CDR3 here is CASSQLAGGPGLDTGELFF. The DNA of the CDR3 is TGTGCCAGCAGCCAACTAGCGGGGGGGCCCGGGTTGGACACCGGGGAGCTGTTTTTT.

The chain is built from TRBV6-5 and TRBJ1-1, with TRBD1 matching over 8 bases. The length of the CDR3 is 15 residues. Trimming removed 4 bases from V and 0 bases from J; junction bases left unmatched: 4. In germline, CDR1 is MNHEY, CDR2 SVGAGI. The CDR3 nucleotides read TGTGCCAGCAGTTTCGACAGGGGAATGAACACTGAAGCTTTCTTT. Amino acids: CASSFDRGMNTEAFF.

The genes are TRBV6-1 and TRBJ1-6; D gene uncertain. This CDR3 is 14 amino acids long. Looked up from germline, CDR1 is MNHNS and CDR2 is SASEGT. V lost 6 bases to trimming and J lost 0 bases, with 6 bases between them. The CDR3 loop is CASSPTSYNSPLHF. The DNA for the CDR3 is TGTGCCAGCAGCCCCACCTCCTATAATTCACCCCTCCACTTT.

This clone has just a few counts. The chain combines TRBV7-9 with TRBJ1-4; 7 positions match TRBD1. The germline gives CDR1 SEHNR, CDR2 FQNEAQ (reference sequence). The trim removed 6 bases at V and 8 bases at J, leaving 9 bases unmatched. The CDR3 contains 14 residues. The DNA of the CDR3 is TGTGCCAGCAGTGACAGGGAAGAGTGGGAAAAACTGTTTTTT. Translation: CASSDREEWEKLFF.

This chain connects TRBV5-1 to TRBJ2-3, with no clear D. The CDR3 contains 16 residues. Trimming stripped 4 bases from V and 2 bases from J, with 17 bases between. CDR1 and CDR2 (germline): SGHRS, YFSETQ. CDR3: CASSLLGPTVTDTQYF. The CDR3 DNA reads as TGCGCCAGCAGCCTCTTAGGGCCGACTGTCACAGATACGCAGTATTTT.

The chain carries TRBV7-9 and TRBJ1-2; TRBD1 agrees at 8 bases. The CDR3 length is 15 residues. The V and J ends lost 4 bases and 3 bases, in that order; junction bases with no gene match: 7. Germline lookup yields CDR1 SEHNR and CDR2 FQNEAQ (reference sequence). The CDR3 loop is CASSSSGTGHYGYTF. The CDR3 DNA reads as TGTGCCAGCAGCTCATCCGGGACAGGCCACTATGGCTACACCTTC. The full variable domain, its missing parts supplied by reference TRBV7-9 and TRBJ1-2, is DTGVSQNPRHKITKRGQNVTFRCDPISEHNRLYWYRQTLGQGPEFLTYFQNEAQLEKSRLLSDRFSAERPKGSFSTLEIQRTEQGDSAMYLCASSSSGTGHYGYTFGSGTRLTVV.

J is TRBJ2-1 and V is TRBV6-6; the D is unclear. The germline gives CDR1 MNHNY, CDR2 SVGAGI (reference sequence). The CDR3 runs 15 residues. V gave up 7 bases and J gave up 0 bases, with 13 bases separating them. Here the CDR3 reads CASNPKLGSYNEQFF. The CDR3 nucleotides read TGTGCCAGCAATCCAAAGCTCGGCTCCTACAATGAGCAGTTCTTC.

The chain uses TRBV27 and TRBJ1-5; 7 bases agree with TRBD1. This CDR3 is 15 amino acids long. From germline, CDR1 is MNHEY and CDR2 SMNVEV (reference sequence). The V and J ends lost 5 bases and 5 bases, in that order; junction bases with no gene match: 9. CDR3: CASSPRTGWDQPQHF. The CDR3 DNA reads TGTGCCAGCAGTCCGAGGACAGGTTGGGATCAGCCCCAGCATTTT.

The chain joins TRBV6-5 to TRBJ2-1, with a tentative D call TRBD2 (6 bases). This CDR3 spans 16 amino acids. The ends were cut back, 4 bases at V and 2 bases at J, with 15 bases in the middle. Germline-derived CDR1 and CDR2 are MNHEY and SVGAGI. The CDR3 bases are TGTGCCAGCAGTTCCCCCTTGCGGGGCACCTACAATGAGCAGTTCTTC. This translates into CASSSPLRGTYNEQFF.

V usage is TRBV10-2 and J usage is TRBJ2-7; D not resolved. The CDR3 is 14 amino acids. Trimming left V 0 bases short and J 5 bases short, with 11 bases between. The germline V gene encodes CDR1 WSHSY and CDR2 SAAADI. CDR3 amino acids: CASSESNGFNEQYF. DNA for the CDR3: TGCGCCAGCAGTGAGTCGAATGGGTTCAACGAGCAGTACTTC.

This sequence joins TRBV7-3 and TRBJ2-1; the match to TRBD2 covers 8 bases. The length of the CDR3 is 16 residues. Germline trimming cut 6 bases from V and 5 bases from J; bases unmatched to any gene: 12. The germline gives CDR1 SGHTA, CDR2 FQGTGA. The CDR3 reads CASRSELAADHNEQFF. CDR3 in DNA: TGTGCCAGCAGATCCGAACTAGCGGCTGATCACAATGAGCAGTTCTTC.

The V gene is TRBV27, the J gene TRBJ1-2; D possibly corresponds to TRBD1 (5 bases). V was pared by 2 bases and J by 2 bases, with 12 bases between. In germline, CDR1 is MNHEY, CDR2 SMNVEV (reference sequence). The CDR3 is made up of 15 amino acids. The CDR3 is CASSLKGLGNYGYTF. CDR3 DNA: TGTGCCAGCAGTTTAAAGGGACTCGGAAACTATGGCTACACCTTC.

This chain connects TRBV27 to TRBJ1-2; D remains ambiguous. Germline V gene data show CDR1 as MNHEY and CDR2 as SMNVEV (reference sequence). V lost 5 bases to trimming and J lost 4 bases, with 14 bases between them. CDR3 length equals 14 residues. CDR3 protein: CASSPVVKAYGYTF. DNA of the CDR3: TGTGCCAGCAGTCCAGTAGTAAAGGCCTATGGCTACACCTTC.

The chain has TRBV7-3 and TRBJ2-1; D remains unclear. Germline V lookup: CDR1 SGHTA, CDR2 FQGTGA. Trimming shortened V by 5 bases and J by 8 bases, and 7 bases separated the two germline ends. The CDR3 totals 11 residues. The CDR3 nucleotides are TGTGCCAGCAGCCTACATGATGAGCAGTTCTTC. It codes for CASSLHDEQFF.

Here the CDR3 DNA reads TGTGCCAGCAGCTTAGAGGCCGACCCACTCTACGAGCAGTACTTC. Translating it yields CASSLEADPLYEQYF. This chain links TRBV13 with TRBJ2-7; D ambiguous. In germline, CDR1 is PRHDT, CDR2 FYEKMQ (reference sequence). The CDR3 is 15 amino acids. Trimming shortened V by 1 base and J by 3 bases, and 13 bases separated the two germline ends.